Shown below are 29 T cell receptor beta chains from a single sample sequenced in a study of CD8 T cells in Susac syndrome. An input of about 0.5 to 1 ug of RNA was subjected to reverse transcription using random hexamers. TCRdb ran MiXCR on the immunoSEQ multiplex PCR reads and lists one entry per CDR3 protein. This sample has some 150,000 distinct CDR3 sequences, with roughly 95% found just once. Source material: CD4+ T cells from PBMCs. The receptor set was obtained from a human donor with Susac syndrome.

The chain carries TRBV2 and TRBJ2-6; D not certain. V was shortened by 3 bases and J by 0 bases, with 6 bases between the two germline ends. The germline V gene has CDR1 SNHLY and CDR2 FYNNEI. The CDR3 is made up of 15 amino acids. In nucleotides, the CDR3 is TGTGCCAGCAGTGATTGGAGCTCTGGGGCCAACGTCCTGACTTTC. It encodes CASSDWSSGANVLTF. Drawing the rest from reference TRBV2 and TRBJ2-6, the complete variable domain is EPEVTQTPSHQVTQMGQEVILRCVPISNHLYFYWYRQILGQKVEFLVSFYNNEISEKSEIFDDQFSVERPDGSNFTLKIRSTKLEDSAMYFCASSDWSSGANVLTFGAGSRLTVL.

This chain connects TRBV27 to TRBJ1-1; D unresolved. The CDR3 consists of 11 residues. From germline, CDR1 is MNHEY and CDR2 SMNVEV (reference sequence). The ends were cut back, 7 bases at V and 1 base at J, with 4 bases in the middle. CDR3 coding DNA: TGTGCCAGCAAGGGGAACACTGAAGCTTTCTTT. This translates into CASKGNTEAFF.

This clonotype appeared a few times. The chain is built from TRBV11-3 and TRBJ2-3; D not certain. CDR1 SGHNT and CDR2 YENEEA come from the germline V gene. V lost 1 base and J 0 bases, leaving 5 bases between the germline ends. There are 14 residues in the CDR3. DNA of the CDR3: TGTGCCAGCAGCTTAGGCCTAAGCACAGATACGCAGTATTTT. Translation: CASSLGLSTDTQYF.

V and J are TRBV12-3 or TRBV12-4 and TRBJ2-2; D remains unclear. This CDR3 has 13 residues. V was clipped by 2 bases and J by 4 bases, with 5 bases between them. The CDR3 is CASSLTPTGELFF. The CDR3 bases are TGTGCCAGCAGTTTAACTCCCACCGGGGAGCTGTTTTTT.

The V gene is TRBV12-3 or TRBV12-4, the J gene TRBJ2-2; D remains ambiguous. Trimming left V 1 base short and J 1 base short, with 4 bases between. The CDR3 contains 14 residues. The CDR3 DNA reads TGTGCCAGCAGTTTAGGGCTGAACACCGGGGAGCTGTTTTTT. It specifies CASSLGLNTGELFF.

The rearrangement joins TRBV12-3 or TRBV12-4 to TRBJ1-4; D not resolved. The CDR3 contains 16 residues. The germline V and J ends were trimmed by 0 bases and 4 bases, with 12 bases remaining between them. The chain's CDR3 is CASSLAGKFGNEKLFF. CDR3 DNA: TGTGCCAGCAGTTTAGCAGGGAAGTTCGGTAATGAAAAACTGTTTTTT.

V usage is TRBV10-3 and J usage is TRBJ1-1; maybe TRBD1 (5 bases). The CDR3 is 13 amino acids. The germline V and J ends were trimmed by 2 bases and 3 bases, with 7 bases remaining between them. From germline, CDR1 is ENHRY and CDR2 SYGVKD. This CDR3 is CAISELGDTEAFF. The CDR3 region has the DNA TGTGCCATCAGTGAGCTAGGGGACACTGAAGCTTTCTTT.

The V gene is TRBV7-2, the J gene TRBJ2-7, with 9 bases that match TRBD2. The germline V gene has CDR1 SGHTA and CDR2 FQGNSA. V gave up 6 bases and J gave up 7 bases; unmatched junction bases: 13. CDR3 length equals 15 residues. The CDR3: CASSSPAGGFQEQYF. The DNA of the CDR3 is TGTGCCAGCAGTTCCCCAGCGGGGGGCTTCCAGGAGCAGTACTTC.

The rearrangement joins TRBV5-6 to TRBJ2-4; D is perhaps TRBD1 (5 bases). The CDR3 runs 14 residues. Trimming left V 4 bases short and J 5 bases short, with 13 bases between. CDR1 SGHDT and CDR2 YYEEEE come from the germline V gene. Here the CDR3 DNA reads TGTGCCAGCAGCAGTCAGGGCAGCCAAAACATTCAGTACTTC. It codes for CASSSQGSQNIQYF.

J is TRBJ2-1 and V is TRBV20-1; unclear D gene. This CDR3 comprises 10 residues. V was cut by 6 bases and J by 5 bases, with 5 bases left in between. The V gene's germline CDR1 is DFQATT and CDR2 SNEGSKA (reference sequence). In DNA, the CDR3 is TGCAGTGCCGTTCACAATGAGCAGTTCTTC. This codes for CSAVHNEQFF.

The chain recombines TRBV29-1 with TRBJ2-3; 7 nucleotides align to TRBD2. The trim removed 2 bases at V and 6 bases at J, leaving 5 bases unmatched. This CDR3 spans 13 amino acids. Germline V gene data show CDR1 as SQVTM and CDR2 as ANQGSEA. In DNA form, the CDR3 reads TGCAGCGTTGAACCGGGAGGTCGGGATACGCAGTATTTT. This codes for CSVEPGGRDTQYF.

As DNA, the CDR3 is TGTGCCAGCAGCTTGGGGGGTCCAGGGAGCGGCTACACCTTC. Its protein is CASSLGGPGSGYTF. The genes are TRBV5-6 and TRBJ1-2, with D maybe TRBD1 (5 bases). From germline, CDR1 is SGHDT and CDR2 YYEEEE. The CDR3 totals 14 residues. V shed 0 bases and J shed 8 bases, with 14 bases lying between them.

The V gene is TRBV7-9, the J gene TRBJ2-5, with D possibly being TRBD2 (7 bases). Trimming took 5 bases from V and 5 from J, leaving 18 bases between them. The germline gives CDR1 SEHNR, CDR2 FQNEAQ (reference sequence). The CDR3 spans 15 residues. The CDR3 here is CASSPRGGGPETQYF. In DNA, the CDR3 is TGTGCCAGCAGCCCCAGAGGGGGGGGCCCGGAGACCCAGTACTTC.

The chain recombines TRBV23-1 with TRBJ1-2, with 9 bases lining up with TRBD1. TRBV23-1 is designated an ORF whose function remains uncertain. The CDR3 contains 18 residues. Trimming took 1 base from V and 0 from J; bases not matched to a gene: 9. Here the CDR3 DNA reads TGCGCCAGCAGTCAATATGGGACAGGGAAAGGGGCTAACTATGGCTACACCTTC. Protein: CASSQYGTGKGANYGYTF.

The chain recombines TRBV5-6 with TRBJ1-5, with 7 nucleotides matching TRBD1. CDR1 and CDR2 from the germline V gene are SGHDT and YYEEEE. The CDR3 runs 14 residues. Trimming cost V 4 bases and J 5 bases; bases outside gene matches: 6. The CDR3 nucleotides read TGTGCCAGCAGCCGTGACAGGGTCGATCAGCCCCAGCATTTT. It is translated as CASSRDRVDQPQHF.

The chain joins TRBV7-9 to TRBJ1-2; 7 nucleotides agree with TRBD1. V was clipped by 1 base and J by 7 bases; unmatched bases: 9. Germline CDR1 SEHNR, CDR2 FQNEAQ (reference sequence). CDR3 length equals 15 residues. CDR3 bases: TGTGCCAGCAGCTTAGGGGATCGACAGGGTGGTGGCTACACCTTC. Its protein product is CASSLGDRQGGGYTF.

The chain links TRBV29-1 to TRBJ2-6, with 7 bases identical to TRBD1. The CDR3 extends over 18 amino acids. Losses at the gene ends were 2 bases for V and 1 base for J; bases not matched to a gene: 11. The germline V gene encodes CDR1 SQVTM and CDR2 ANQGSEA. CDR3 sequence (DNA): TGCAGCGTTGAATTCCACAGGGGTGCGAGGTCTGGGGCCAACGTCCTGACTTTC. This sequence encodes CSVEFHRGARSGANVLTF.

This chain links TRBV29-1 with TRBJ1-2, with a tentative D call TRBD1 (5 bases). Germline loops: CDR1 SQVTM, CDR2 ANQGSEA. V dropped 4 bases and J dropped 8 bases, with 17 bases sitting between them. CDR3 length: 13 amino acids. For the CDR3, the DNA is TGCAGCGTTGTGACAGACCTGATCTACGGCTACACCTTC. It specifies CSVVTDLIYGYTF.

The CDR3 reads CASSGRDQENSPLHF. The CDR3 DNA sequence: TGTGCCAGCAGCGGACGGGACCAGGAAAATTCACCCCTCCACTTT. The chain has TRBV9 and TRBJ1-6, with D perhaps TRBD1 (5 bases). This CDR3 contains 15 residues. Trimming cost V 3 bases and J 7 bases, with 14 bases left between them. Germline CDR1 and CDR2: SGDLS and YYNGEE.

DNA for the CDR3: TGCGCCAGCAGTCGGGGCTGTGGAAACACCATATATTTT. It translates to CASSRGCGNTIYF. This chain uses TRBV23-1 with TRBJ1-3, with a tentative D call TRBD1 (5 bases). TRBV23-1 carries the ORF label, with uncertain function. The CDR3 extends over 13 amino acids. The ends were cut back, 4 bases at V and 3 bases at J, with 7 bases in the middle.

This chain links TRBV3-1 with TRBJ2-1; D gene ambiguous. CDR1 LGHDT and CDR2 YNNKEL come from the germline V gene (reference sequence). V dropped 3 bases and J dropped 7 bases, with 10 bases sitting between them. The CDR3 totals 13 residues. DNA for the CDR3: TGTGCCAGCAGCCACCGCTACAGAAATGAGCAGTTCTTC. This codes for CASSHRYRNEQFF.

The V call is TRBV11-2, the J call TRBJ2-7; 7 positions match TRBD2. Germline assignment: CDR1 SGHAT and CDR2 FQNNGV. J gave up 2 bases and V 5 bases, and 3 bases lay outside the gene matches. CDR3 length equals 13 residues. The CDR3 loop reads CASSPTSAYEQYF. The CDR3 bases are TGTGCCAGCAGCCCAACTAGCGCCTACGAGCAGTACTTC. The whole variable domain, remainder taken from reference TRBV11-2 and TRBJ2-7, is EAGVAQSPRYKIIEKRQSVAFWCNPISGHATLYWYQQILGQGPKLLIQFQNNGVVDDSQLPKDRFSAERLKGVDSTLKIQPAKLEDSAVYLCASSPTSAYEQYFGPGTRLTVT.

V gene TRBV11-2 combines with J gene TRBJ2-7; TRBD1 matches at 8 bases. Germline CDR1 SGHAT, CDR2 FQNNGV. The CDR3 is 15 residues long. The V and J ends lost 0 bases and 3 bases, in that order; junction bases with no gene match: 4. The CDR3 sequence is CASSLESTGGYEQYF. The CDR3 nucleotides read TGTGCCAGCAGCTTAGAAAGTACAGGGGGCTACGAGCAGTACTTC.

This CDR3 reads CASSFGRGTQETQYF. CDR3 coding DNA: TGTGCCAGCAGCTTCGGCAGGGGAACCCAAGAGACCCAGTACTTC. The rearrangement joins TRBV7-2 to TRBJ2-5, with D possibly matching TRBD1 (6 bases). Trimming took 3 bases from V and 1 from J, leaving 12 bases between them. CDR3 size: 15 residues. Germline V gene lookup returns CDR1 SGHTA and CDR2 FQGNSA.

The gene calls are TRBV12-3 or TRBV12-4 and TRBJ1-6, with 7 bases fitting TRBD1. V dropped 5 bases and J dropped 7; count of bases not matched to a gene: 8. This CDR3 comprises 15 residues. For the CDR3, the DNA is TGTGCCAGCAGTCCACCCCAGGGGGGGAATTCACCCCTCCACTTT. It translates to CASSPPQGGNSPLHF.

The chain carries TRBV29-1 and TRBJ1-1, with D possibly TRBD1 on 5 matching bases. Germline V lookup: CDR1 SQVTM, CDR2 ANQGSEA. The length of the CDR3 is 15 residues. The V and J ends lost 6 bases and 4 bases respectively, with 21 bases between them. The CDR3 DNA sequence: TGCAGCGTGCGGCAGGGCCTCCACGGGGGCACTGAAGCTTTCTTT. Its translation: CSVRQGLHGGTEAFF.

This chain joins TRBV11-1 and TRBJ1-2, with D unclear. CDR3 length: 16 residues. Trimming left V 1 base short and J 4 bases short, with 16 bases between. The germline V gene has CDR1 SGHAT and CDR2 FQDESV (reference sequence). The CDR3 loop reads CASSLDGQAQSYGYTF. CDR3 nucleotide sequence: TGTGCCAGCAGCTTAGACGGGCAGGCTCAGTCCTATGGCTACACCTTC.

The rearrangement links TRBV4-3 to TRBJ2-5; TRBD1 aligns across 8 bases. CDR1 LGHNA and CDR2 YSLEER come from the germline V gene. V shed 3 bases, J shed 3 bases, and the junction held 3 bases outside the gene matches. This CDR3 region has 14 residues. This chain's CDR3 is CASSQRTGKETQYF. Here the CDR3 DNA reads TGCGCCAGCAGCCAGCGGACAGGGAAAGAGACCCAGTACTTC.

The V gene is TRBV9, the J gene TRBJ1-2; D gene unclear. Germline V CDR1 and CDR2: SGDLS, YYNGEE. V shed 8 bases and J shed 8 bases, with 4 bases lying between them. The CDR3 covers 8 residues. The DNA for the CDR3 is TGTGCCAGGGGAGGCTACACCTTC. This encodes CARGGYTF.